Listed below are T cell receptor beta chains from one sample, sequenced in a study of T cell repertoires in cytomegalovirus infection. MiXCR, run by TCRdb on the reads, gives a single entry per CDR3 protein. Altogether hundreds of thousands of distinct CDR3 sequences are present, more than 25% being singletons, with the ten largest covering around 15%. Antigens for these TCRs are unknown. Sequenced material: cultured CD8+ T cells from PBMCs, taken from culture after CMV antigen stimulation. The receptors shown here come from a human donor in good health (CMV status not recorded). Some clones in this sample may be carry-over from other donors' samples. Each CDR3 is given with its conserved first and last residue. Fields, in order: D gene, J gene, V gene, clone size, CDR3 DNA, CDR3 protein. D genes are given only for firm matches. Clone size is not always given. Where it is, it says once, few, many or a class for expanded clones.

D gene: TRBD1
J gene: TRBJ1-2
V gene: TRBV6-5
clone size: few
CDR3 DNA: TGTGCCAGCAGTTTAGGACAGGGAGGACGGTCTGGGGCGGCTAAGACCTTC
CDR3 protein: CASSLGQGGRSGAAKTF

D gene: NA
J gene: TRBJ2-5
V gene: TRBV11-1
clone size: NA
CDR3 DNA: TGTGCCAGCACCGCTGAGGGTTACCAAGAGACCCAGTACTTC
CDR3 protein: CASTAEGYQETQYF

D gene: NA
J gene: TRBJ1-3
V gene: TRBV10-3
clone size: NA
CDR3 DNA: TGTGCCATCAGTGAGTTTGAACACGAGGGGGGAAACACCATATATTTT
CDR3 protein: CAISEFEHEGGNTIYF

D gene: TRBD1
J gene: TRBJ2-1
V gene: TRBV4-1
clone size: NA
CDR3 DNA: TGCGCCAGCAGCCAAGTCTCCGGGACAGGCTCACAGCAGTTCTTC
CDR3 protein: CASSQVSGTGSQQFF

D gene: NA
J gene: TRBJ1-6
V gene: TRBV6-5
clone size: few
CDR3 DNA: TGTGCCAGCAGTTACTCGGGAGGTCTCGCAGGGTATTCACCCCTCCACTTT
CDR3 protein: CASSYSGGLAGYSPLHF

D gene: NA
J gene: TRBJ1-2
V gene: TRBV6-5
clone size: NA
CDR3 DNA: TGTGCCAGCAGCGATTGGACAGCCGGCTATGGCTACACCTTC
CDR3 protein: CASSDWTAGYGYTF

D gene: NA
J gene: TRBJ1-2
V gene: TRBV15
clone size: few
CDR3 DNA: TGTGCCACCAGTTCACAGGAGTTAAACTATGGCTACACCTTC
CDR3 protein: CATSSQELNYGYTF

D gene: NA
J gene: TRBJ1-1
V gene: TRBV29-1
clone size: NA
CDR3 DNA: TGCAGCGTTCTTGGGGCGATCACTGAAGCTTTCTTT
CDR3 protein: CSVLGAITEAFF

D gene: TRBD1
J gene: TRBJ2-2
V gene: TRBV13
clone size: NA
CDR3 DNA: TGTGCCAGCAGCACCAGGGGGCGTGGGACCGGGGAGCTGTTTTTT
CDR3 protein: CASSTRGRGTGELFF

D gene: NA
J gene: TRBJ2-7
V gene: TRBV10-3
clone size: NA
CDR3 DNA: TGTGCCATCAGTCCTACGGGGGACCCTACCTACGAGCAGTACTTC
CDR3 protein: CAISPTGDPTYEQYF

D gene: NA
J gene: TRBJ2-1
V gene: TRBV6-1
clone size: NA
CDR3 DNA: TGTGCCAGCAGAAGACTAGAGGGGCACAATGAGCAGTTCTTC
CDR3 protein: CASRRLEGHNEQFF

D gene: TRBD1
J gene: TRBJ1-2
V gene: TRBV5-1
clone size: NA
CDR3 DNA: TGCGCCAGCAGCTCGGACAGGGGCGACATTTATGGCTACACCTTC
CDR3 protein: CASSSDRGDIYGYTF

D gene: TRBD1
J gene: TRBJ1-1
V gene: TRBV6-5
clone size: few
CDR3 DNA: TGTGCCAGCAGTTATAGACAGGGGAATGAAGCTTTCTTT
CDR3 protein: CASSYRQGNEAFF

D gene: NA
J gene: TRBJ2-2
V gene: TRBV28
clone size: few
CDR3 DNA: TGTGCCAGCAATCTGGGCAGGGTCAACACCGGGGAGCTGTTTTTT
CDR3 protein: CASNLGRVNTGELFF

D gene: TRBD2
J gene: TRBJ2-3
V gene: TRBV6-6
clone size: few
CDR3 DNA: TGTGCCAGCCCGGGACTAGGGCCAGATACGCAGTATTTT
CDR3 protein: CASPGLGPDTQYF

D gene: TRBD1
J gene: TRBJ2-5
V gene: TRBV20-1
clone size: NA
CDR3 DNA: TGCAGTGCTCCTGGACAGGGCTACCAAGAGACCCAGTACTTC
CDR3 protein: CSAPGQGYQETQYF

D gene: TRBD2
J gene: TRBJ2-3
V gene: TRBV7-3
clone size: few
CDR3 DNA: TGTGCCAGCAGCCCCTTCAGCTGGGGGGGGTCCACAGATACGCAGTATTTT
CDR3 protein: CASSPFSWGGSTDTQYF

D gene: NA
J gene: TRBJ1-1
V gene: TRBV7-9
clone size: many
CDR3 DNA: TGTGCCAGCAGACCTATGAGGGTGAACACTGAAGCTTTCTTT
CDR3 protein: CASRPMRVNTEAFF

D gene: TRBD1
J gene: TRBJ2-3
V gene: TRBV27
clone size: NA
CDR3 DNA: TGTGCCAGCAGTTTATTAGCAGGGGGCATAACAGATACGCAGTATTTT
CDR3 protein: CASSLLAGGITDTQYF

D gene: TRBD2
J gene: TRBJ2-5
V gene: TRBV12-3/TRBV12-4
clone size: few
CDR3 DNA: TGTGCCAGCAGCCGAAGCGGGGGGCCCTTCCAAGAGACCCAGTACTTC
CDR3 protein: CASSRSGGPFQETQYF

D gene: NA
J gene: TRBJ2-3
V gene: TRBV15
clone size: NA
CDR3 DNA: TGTGCCACCAGCTTTACACAAAGCACAGATACGCAGTATTTT
CDR3 protein: CATSFTQSTDTQYF

D gene: TRBD1
J gene: TRBJ1-5
V gene: TRBV7-8
clone size: few
CDR3 DNA: TGTGCCAGCAGCATCCGGACAGGGTACAATCAGCCCCAGCATTTT
CDR3 protein: CASSIRTGYNQPQHF

D gene: NA
J gene: TRBJ1-5
V gene: TRBV7-6
clone size: many
CDR3 DNA: TGTGCCAGCAGCTTAGGTATGGCAGGGGAAGTCAATCAGCCCCAGCATTTT
CDR3 protein: CASSLGMAGEVNQPQHF

D gene: NA
J gene: TRBJ1-5
V gene: TRBV27
clone size: many
CDR3 DNA: TGTGCCAGCAGCTTACGAGGGGATCAGCCCCAGCATTTT
CDR3 protein: CASSLRGDQPQHF

D gene: NA
J gene: TRBJ1-1
V gene: TRBV6-2/TRBV6-3
clone size: NA
CDR3 DNA: TGTGTCAGCAGATACGGCACAGGAGTTGAAGCTTTCTTT
CDR3 protein: CVSRYGTGVEAFF

D gene: NA
J gene: TRBJ1-6
V gene: TRBV7-6
clone size: NA
CDR3 DNA: TGTGCCAGCAGCCCGCCAGGGGCTGTGGGACCCCTCCACTTT
CDR3 protein: CASSPPGAVGPLHF

D gene: NA
J gene: TRBJ2-2
V gene: TRBV12-3/TRBV12-4
clone size: NA
CDR3 DNA: TGTGCCAGCAGTCCAATCTTCGGGGAGCTGTTTTTT
CDR3 protein: CASSPIFGELFF

D gene: TRBD1
J gene: TRBJ1-1
V gene: TRBV4-1
clone size: NA
CDR3 DNA: TGCGCCAGCAGCCGGGAGACAGGGTACACTGAAGCTTTCTTT
CDR3 protein: CASSRETGYTEAFF

D gene: NA
J gene: TRBJ2-7
V gene: TRBV27
clone size: NA
CDR3 DNA: TGTGCCAGCAGTAGAGTCGGAACCCTATCCTACGAGCAGTACTTC
CDR3 protein: CASSRVGTLSYEQYF